One TCR beta chain is described in this entry. The conserved closing phenylalanine or tryptophan is absent in this CDR3, likely reflecting a read error. Documented time point: newly diagnosed GD, antithyroid drugs for less than 3 months. There was RNA extracted from PBMCs, and the TCR library was made from it. Graves' disease diagnosis was established per American Thyroid Association guidelines. The sample comes from a study of regulatory T cells in long-lasting Graves disease. The germline V gene encodes CDR1 MNHEY and CDR2 SVGAGI. V lost 2 bases and J 7 bases, leaving 5 bases between the germline ends. This CDR3 is 12 amino acids long. Libraries of TCR beta came from iRepertoire HTBI primers plus Arm-PCR of CDR3 regions. Via MiXCR, TCRdb re-called the multiplex PCR reads, giving one row per CDR3 protein. The table has about 320,000 distinct CDR3 sequences, 15% to 20% seen once.

This receptor was taken from a female donor with Graves disease. The sequencing here drew on peripheral blood mononuclear cells (PBMCs), taken at new diagnosis, from a patient treated with antithyroid drugs. The chain recombines TRBV6-5 with TRBJ1-4; no reliable D call. CDR3 amino acids: CASSYHPEKLFS. Here the CDR3 DNA reads TGTGCCAGCAGTTACCATCCTGAAAAACTGTTTTCT.